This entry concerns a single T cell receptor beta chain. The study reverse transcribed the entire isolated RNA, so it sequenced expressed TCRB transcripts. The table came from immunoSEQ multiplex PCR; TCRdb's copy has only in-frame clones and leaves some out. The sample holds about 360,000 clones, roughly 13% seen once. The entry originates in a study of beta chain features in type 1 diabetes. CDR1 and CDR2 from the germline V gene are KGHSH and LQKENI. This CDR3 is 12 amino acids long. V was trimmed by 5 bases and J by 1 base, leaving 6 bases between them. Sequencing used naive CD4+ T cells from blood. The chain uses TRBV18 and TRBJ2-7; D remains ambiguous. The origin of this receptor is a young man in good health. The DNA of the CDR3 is TGTGCCAGCTCAGGCCCTTCCTACGAGCAGTACTTC. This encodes CASSGPSYEQYF. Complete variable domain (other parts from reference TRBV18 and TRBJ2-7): NAGVMQNPRHLVRRRGQEARLRCSPMKGHSHVYWYRQLPEEGLKFMVYLQKENIIDESGMPKERFSAEFPKEGPSILRIQQVVRGDSAAYFCASSGPSYEQYFGPGTRLTVT.